This T cell receptor beta chain was profiled in a study of blood T cells in healthy people across ages. V dropped 8 bases and J dropped 0; count of bases not matched to a gene: 7. CDR1 SGHRS and CDR2 YFSETQ come from the germline V gene. This CDR3 is built from 15 residues. This clonotype came up a few times. A second roughly 6 to 11 cycle PCR used barcoded and J-beta primers. TCRdb re-analysed the 5' RACE reads in MiXCR, keeping a single row per CDR3 protein. This sample has about 640,000 distinct CDR3 sequences, with 58% found just once. The chain combines TRBV5-1 with TRBJ2-7; 11 bases are a match to TRBD2. Sequencing used blood. This receptor was taken from a man between 60 and 70 years old in good health. The CDR3 bases are TGCGCCAGTCTGCCGGGACTAGCGGCCTCCTACGAGCAGTACTTC. Residues: CASLPGLAASYEQYF.